One and the same sample provided the 32 T cell receptor beta chains below, sequenced in a study of shared clonotypes between healthy human individuals. Sequencing was performed with immunoSEQ multiplex PCR; in TCRdb, only in-frame clones are kept and a portion is missing. The sample lists millions of clones; more than 80% were seen once. Sequenced input: naive CD4+ T cells sorted from blood. Subset meaning: CD45RA+ positively selected. The receptors originated from a man younger than 30 in good health.

The chain has TRBV5-1 and TRBJ1-1, with D possibly matching TRBD1 (5 bases). V gave up 4 bases and J gave up 8 bases, with 18 bases separating them. CDR3 size: 14 residues. Looked up from germline, CDR1 is SGHRS and CDR2 is YFSETQ. Here the CDR3 reads CASSLPGPQKEAFF. For the CDR3, the DNA is TGCGCCAGCAGCCTACCGGGACCCCAGAAGGAAGCTTTCTTT.

The chain combines TRBV7-9 with TRBJ2-4; either TRBD1 or TRBD2 may supply D (5 bases each). Trimming removed 4 bases from V and 1 base from J, with 14 bases in between. The germline V gene has CDR1 SEHNR and CDR2 FQNEAQ (reference sequence). The CDR3 is made up of 16 amino acids. Here the CDR3 reads CASSSWGPPAKNIQYF. The CDR3 region has the DNA TGTGCCAGCAGCTCCTGGGGACCGCCGGCCAAAAACATTCAGTACTTC. Supplemented by reference TRBV7-9 and TRBJ2-4, the full variable domain reads DTGVSQNPRHKITKRGQNVTFRCDPISEHNRLYWYRQTLGQGPEFLTYFQNEAQLEKSRLLSDRFSAERPKGSFSTLEIQRTEQGDSAMYLCASSSWGPPAKNIQYFGAGTRLSVL.

The chain is built from TRBV5-1 and TRBJ2-7, with D possibly being TRBD1 (6 bases). This CDR3 spans 14 amino acids. Trimming left V 2 bases short and J 5 bases short, with 14 bases between. In germline, CDR1 is SGHRS, CDR2 YFSETQ. The chain's CDR3 is CASSFTGKRDEQYF. The CDR3, as DNA: TGCGCCAGCAGCTTCACAGGGAAGCGCGACGAGCAGTACTTC.

The table lists this clone with a few counts. The V call is TRBV2, the J call TRBJ1-5; 11 nucleotides line up with TRBD1. CDR3 length: 17 residues. Germline CDR1 and CDR2: SNHLY and FYNNEI. V gave up 3 bases and J gave up 0 bases; unmatched junction bases: 4. CDR3 in amino acids: CASSDGTGGYSNQPQHF. CDR3 coding DNA: TGTGCCAGCAGTGATGGGACAGGGGGTTATAGCAATCAGCCCCAGCATTTT.

This clone was counted a few times. The chain combines TRBV27 with TRBJ1-5, with D unclear. V was trimmed by 5 bases and J by 12 bases, leaving 14 bases between them. The CDR3 loop spans 12 amino acids. Germline lookup yields CDR1 MNHEY and CDR2 SMNVEV (reference sequence). The CDR3 loop reads CASSLKAVFQHF. CDR3 nucleotide sequence: TGTGCCAGCAGTCTAAAGGCCGTTTTCCAGCATTTT.

The chain has TRBV6-5 and TRBJ2-1; 8 nucleotides align to TRBD1. CDR3 size: 15 residues. The V and J ends lost 2 bases and 2 bases, in that order; junction bases with no gene match: 2. From germline, CDR1 is MNHEY and CDR2 SVGAGI. The CDR3 DNA follows: TGTGCCAGCAGTTACGGACAGGGCGCCTACAATGAGCAGTTCTTC. It translates to CASSYGQGAYNEQFF.

V is TRBV27 and J is TRBJ2-7; 12 nucleotides line up with TRBD2. The CDR3 length is 15 residues. Germline CDR1 is MNHEY and CDR2 is SMNVEV (reference sequence). Trimming cost V 4 bases and J 9 bases; bases outside gene matches: 10. CDR3 coding DNA: TGTGCCAGCAGTTCCGGACTAGCGGGAACAGTTCGGCAGTACTTC. Amino acid sequence: CASSSGLAGTVRQYF.

The chain carries TRBV30 and TRBJ1-1; a weak D match, TRBD1 (5 bases). Per germline, CDR1 GTSNPN and CDR2 SVGIG (reference sequence). CDR3 length equals 14 residues. V was clipped by 4 bases and J by 1 base, with 13 bases between them. This CDR3 reads CAWTPGGTNTEAFF. The CDR3 coding sequence is TGTGCCTGGACTCCCGGGGGGACGAACACTGAAGCTTTCTTT. Variable domain in full (rest from reference TRBV30 and TRBJ1-1): SQTIHQWPATLVQPVGSPLSLECTVEGTSNPNLYWYRQAAGRGLQLLFYSVGIGQISSEVPQNLSASRPQDRQFILSSKKLLLSDSGFYLCAWTPGGTNTEAFFGQGTRLTVV.

This clone appeared once. This chain joins TRBV5-4 and TRBJ2-1; D possibly uses TRBD1 or TRBD2 (5 bases each). The CDR3 loop spans 15 amino acids. V was cut by 4 bases and J by 5 bases, with 16 bases left in between. The germline V gene has CDR1 SGHNT and CDR2 YYREEE (reference sequence). In nucleotides, the CDR3 is TGTGCCAGCAGCCCTCTGGCCCTGGGGGACAATGAGCAGTTCTTC. It yields the protein CASSPLALGDNEQFF. Using reference TRBV5-4 and TRBJ2-1 for the parts outside the CDR3, the full variable domain is ETGVTQSPTHLIKTRGQQVTLRCSSQSGHNTVSWYQQALGQGPQFIFQYYREEENGRGNFPPRFSGLQFPNYSSELNVNALELDDSALYLCASSPLALGDNEQFFGPGTRLTVL.

V is TRBV19 and J is TRBJ1-1, with D uncertain. Germline V gene data show CDR1 as LNHDA and CDR2 as SQIVND (reference sequence). V lost 1 base to trimming and J lost 3 bases, with 9 bases between them. This CDR3 comprises 14 residues. The CDR3 region is CASSIGDRYTEAFF. CDR3 coding DNA: TGTGCCAGTAGTATAGGGGATAGGTACACTGAAGCTTTCTTT.

The chain links TRBV9 to TRBJ2-1, with TRBD2 identical over 10 bases. V shed 7 bases and J 9 bases; nucleotides not matched to a gene: 10. From germline, CDR1 is SGDLS and CDR2 YYNGEE. The CDR3 has 14 residues. The CDR3 coding sequence is TGTGCCAGCTCCAGAGCGGGGGGGCCGGGTGAGCAGTTCTTC. Protein product: CASSRAGGPGEQFF.

This clone was seen only once. This chain connects TRBV5-1 to TRBJ2-3; 7 positions match TRBD2. Unmatched junction bases numbered 18, after V lost 2 bases and J lost 3 bases. This CDR3 has 19 residues. The germline V gene encodes CDR1 SGHRS and CDR2 YFSETQ. The CDR3 sequence: CASSFGPVGRVGRTDTQYF. DNA for the CDR3: TGCGCCAGCAGCTTCGGACCGGTGGGGAGGGTGGGGAGAACAGATACGCAGTATTTT.

The V call is TRBV5-1, the J call TRBJ1-4; TRBD1 matches at 7 bases. The CDR3 has 14 amino acids. Germline V gene lookup returns CDR1 SGHRS and CDR2 YFSETQ. V lost 3 bases, J lost 7 bases, and 6 bases stayed unmatched. The CDR3 sequence is CASSSKGGVEKLFF. CDR3 DNA sequence: TGCGCCAGCAGCTCCAAAGGGGGCGTTGAAAAACTGTTTTTT.

This chain joins TRBV7-2 and TRBJ1-2, with D uncertain. In germline, CDR1 is SGHTA, CDR2 FQGNSA. Trimming left V 1 base short and J 1 base short, with 13 bases between. CDR3 size: 16 residues. The CDR3 bases are TGTGCCAGCAGCTTAGATATAGGGAAGGGTAACTATGGCTACACCTTC. Translated: CASSLDIGKGNYGYTF.

The V gene is TRBV9, the J gene TRBJ1-3; the match to TRBD1 covers 7 bases. The J segment lost 2 bases and the V segment lost 3 bases, leaving 5 bases of the junction unmatched. CDR1 and CDR2 from the germline V gene are SGDLS and YYNGEE. The CDR3 consists of 15 residues. In DNA, the CDR3 is TGTGCCAGCAGCGACACAGGGGCTACTGGAAACACCATATATTTT. Translation gives CASSDTGATGNTIYF.

The J gene is TRBJ2-5, the V gene TRBV4-1; the match to TRBD1 covers 7 bases. Germline CDR1 is MGHRA and CDR2 is YSYEKL. The V gene end was trimmed by 3 bases and the J gene end by 4 bases; junction bases not matched to a gene: 5. The length of the CDR3 is 14 residues. CDR3 DNA: TGCGCCAGCAGCCAGGAGAGGGGGCTAGAGACCCAGTACTTC. It specifies CASSQERGLETQYF.

The chain recombines TRBV30 with TRBJ2-7, with unresolved D. The CDR3 extends over 15 amino acids. CDR1 is GTSNPN and CDR2 is SVGIG in the germline V gene (reference sequence). Deletions cut 2 bases from V and 6 bases from J, with 20 bases between. CDR3 nucleotide sequence: TGTGCCTGGAGTCAAGATTTTGGACGGTCGACCGAGCAGTACTTC. Translated: CAWSQDFGRSTEQYF.

CDR3 DNA: TGTGCCAGCAGCGTAGGTGGGTTGGAACTAGCGGGGGTCGCAGATACGCAGTATTTT. Its protein is CASSVGGLELAGVADTQYF. V and J are TRBV9 and TRBJ2-3, with TRBD2 matching 11 bases. Per germline, CDR1 SGDLS and CDR2 YYNGEE. The CDR3 loop spans 19 amino acids. Germline trimming cut 0 bases from V and 4 bases from J; bases unmatched to any gene: 13.

CDR3 coding DNA: TGTGCCAGCAGTGAAAATGGGCTAGCGGTTAATGAGCAGTTCTTC. Translating it yields CASSENGLAVNEQFF. The chain joins TRBV2 to TRBJ2-1; 7 bases line up with TRBD2. This CDR3 is built from 15 residues. CDR1 SNHLY and CDR2 FYNNEI come from the germline V gene. V shed 2 bases, J shed 7 bases, and the junction held 8 bases outside the gene matches.

The genes are TRBV30 and TRBJ1-4; maybe TRBD1 (5 bases). Trimming took 4 bases from V and 8 from J, leaving 17 bases between them. This CDR3 contains 14 residues. From germline, CDR1 is GTSNPN and CDR2 SVGIG (reference sequence). The CDR3 coding sequence is TGTGCCTGGACCCCCCCGGGGGGGAAGGAAAAACTGTTTTTT. Encoded protein: CAWTPPGGKEKLFF.

The chain has TRBV10-3 and TRBJ2-3, with TRBD2 matching 11 bases. There are 15 residues in the CDR3. V shed 5 bases and J 2 bases; nucleotides not matched to a gene: 3. Per germline, CDR1 ENHRY and CDR2 SYGVKD. This CDR3 is CAISIAGGTTDTQYF. The CDR3 nucleotides are TGTGCCATCAGTATAGCGGGAGGGACCACAGATACGCAGTATTTT.

The rearrangement links TRBV5-1 to TRBJ1-1; D perhaps matches TRBD1 (5 bases). V was pared by 1 base and J by 8 bases, with 27 bases between. Germline-derived CDR1 and CDR2 are SGHRS and YFSETQ. The CDR3 length is 18 residues. The CDR3 DNA sequence: TGCGCCAGCAGCTTGTCTGGCAGGGTCTCGGCTGCGACAAGCGAAGCTTTCTTT. Its translation: CASSLSGRVSAATSEAFF.

Turning to this clone: At the DNA level, this CDR3 is encoded by other sequences in the same sample as well. The chain uses TRBV6-5 and TRBJ2-1; TRBD2 might be the D (5 bases). CDR1 is MNHEY and CDR2 is SVGAGI in the germline V gene. Trimming left V 7 bases short and J 6 bases short, with 7 bases between. The CDR3 runs to 11 residues. The CDR3 region has the DNA TGTGCCAGCACCCGGGGCAATGAGCAGTTCTTC. Its protein is CASTRGNEQFF.

The chain is built from TRBV2 and TRBJ1-2; no definite D call. V gave up 4 bases and J gave up 5 bases, with 20 bases separating them. The CDR3 sequence is 16 residues long. Germline CDR1 is SNHLY and CDR2 is FYNNEI. Here the CDR3 DNA reads TGTGCCAGCAGTGCGTCACGGGGTGCCCGTCAGTATGGCTACACCTTC. It specifies CASSASRGARQYGYTF.

V and J are TRBV6-8 and TRBJ1-3; TRBD1 might be the D (6 bases). V gave up 6 bases and J gave up 0 bases, with 12 bases separating them. Germline CDR1 MNHGY, CDR2 SAAAGT. The CDR3 covers 15 residues. CDR3 sequence (DNA): TGTGCCAGCAGAGACAGGAGCGCCTCTGGAAACACCATATATTTT. Protein product: CASRDRSASGNTIYF.

The CDR3 nucleotides read TGTGCCAGCAGTGAAGTCTCGGCCGGGAAAAACATTCAGTACTTC. It yields the protein CASSEVSAGKNIQYF. This chain joins TRBV6-1 and TRBJ2-4; unclear D gene. The germline gives CDR1 MNHNS, CDR2 SASEGT. CDR3 length: 15 amino acids. Trimming took 1 base from V and 4 from J, leaving 11 bases between them.

The chain combines TRBV29-1 with TRBJ1-2, with D possibly being TRBD1 (6 bases). The germline V gene encodes CDR1 SQVTM and CDR2 ANQGSEA. CDR3 length equals 11 residues. Trimming cost V 6 bases and J 8 bases, with 13 bases left between them. The CDR3 region is CSVGPGDGYTF. The CDR3 DNA is TGCAGCGTGGGACCAGGGGACGGCTACACCTTC. Variable domain in full (rest from reference TRBV29-1 and TRBJ1-2): SAVISQKPSRDICQRGTSLTIQCQVDSQVTMMFWYRQQPGQSLTLIATANQGSEATYESGFVIDKFPISRPNLTFSTLTVSNMSPEDSSIYLCSVGPGDGYTFGSGTRLTVV.

The CDR3 loop is CASSLDNWVSEQYF. The CDR3 DNA reads TGTGCCAGCAGCTTAGATAACTGGGTTAGCGAGCAGTACTTC. V gene TRBV11-2 combines with J gene TRBJ2-7, with D hard to call. The ends were cut back, 0 bases at V and 6 bases at J, with 12 bases in the middle. CDR1 and CDR2 (germline): SGHAT, FQNNGV. The CDR3 is 14 amino acids.

This CDR3 is CATGTSGTNEQFF. The DNA for the CDR3 is TGTGCCACCGGGACTAGCGGAACCAATGAGCAGTTCTTC. The rearrangement uses TRBV10-3 and TRBJ2-1; 11 bases match TRBD2. The germline gives CDR1 ENHRY, CDR2 SYGVKD. This CDR3 has 13 residues. The V segment lost 10 bases and the J segment 6 bases; nucleotides outside the gene matches: 5.

V and J are TRBV7-2 and TRBJ2-1; TRBD1 matches 8 bases. Germline V gene data show CDR1 as SGHTA and CDR2 as FQGNSA. This CDR3 is built from 15 residues. Germline trimming cut 4 bases from V and 6 bases from J; bases unmatched to any gene: 8. In DNA, the CDR3 is TGTGCCAGCAGCTCTCAGGGGGCAAATCGCAATGAGCAGTTCTTC. Encoded protein: CASSSQGANRNEQFF.

The chain links TRBV5-1 to TRBJ1-3; the D is unclear. The CDR3 has 15 amino acids. Trimming took off 3 bases at V and 4 bases at J, with 14 bases between the two ends. CDR1 and CDR2 from the germline V gene are SGHRS and YFSETQ. CDR3 bases: TGCGCCAGCAGCTCGGAACCACACCGAGGAAACACCATATATTTT. It codes for CASSSEPHRGNTIYF.

This clone was picked up one time. Other DNA sequences of this sample code for an identical CDR3. J is TRBJ2-6 and V is TRBV7-2; D is perhaps TRBD2 (6 bases). CDR1 is SGHTA and CDR2 is FQGNSA in the germline V gene. With 3 bases removed from V and 3 bases from J, the gap between germline ends came to 6 bases. The CDR3 runs 14 residues. In DNA, the CDR3 is TGTGCCAGCAGCTTGCGGGGTGGGGCCAACGTCCTGACTTTC. Its translation is CASSLRGGANVLTF. Full variable domain (rest looked up from reference TRBV7-2 and TRBJ2-6): GAGVSQSPSNKVTEKGKDVELRCDPISGHTALYWYRQSLGQGLEFLIYFQGNSAPDKSGLPSDRFSAERTGGSVSTLTIQRTQQEDSAVYLCASSLRGGANVLTFGAGSRLTVL.